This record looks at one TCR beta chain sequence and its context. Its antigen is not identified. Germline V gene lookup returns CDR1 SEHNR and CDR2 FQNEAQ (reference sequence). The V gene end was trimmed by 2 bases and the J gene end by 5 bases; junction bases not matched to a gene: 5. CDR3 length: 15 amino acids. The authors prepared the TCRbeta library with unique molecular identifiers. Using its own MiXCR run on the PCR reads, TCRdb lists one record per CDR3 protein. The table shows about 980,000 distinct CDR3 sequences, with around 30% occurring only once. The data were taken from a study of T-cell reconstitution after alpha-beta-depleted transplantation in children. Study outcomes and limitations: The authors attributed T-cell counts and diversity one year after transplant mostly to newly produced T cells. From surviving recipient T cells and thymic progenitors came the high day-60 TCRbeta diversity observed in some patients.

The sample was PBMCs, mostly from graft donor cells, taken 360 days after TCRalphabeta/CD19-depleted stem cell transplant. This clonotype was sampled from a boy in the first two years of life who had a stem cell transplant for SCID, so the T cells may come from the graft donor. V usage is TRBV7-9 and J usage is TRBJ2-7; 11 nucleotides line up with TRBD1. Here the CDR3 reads CASSLLGTGGNEQYF. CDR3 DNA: TGTGCCAGCAGCTTATTGGGGACAGGGGGAAACGAGCAGTACTTC.